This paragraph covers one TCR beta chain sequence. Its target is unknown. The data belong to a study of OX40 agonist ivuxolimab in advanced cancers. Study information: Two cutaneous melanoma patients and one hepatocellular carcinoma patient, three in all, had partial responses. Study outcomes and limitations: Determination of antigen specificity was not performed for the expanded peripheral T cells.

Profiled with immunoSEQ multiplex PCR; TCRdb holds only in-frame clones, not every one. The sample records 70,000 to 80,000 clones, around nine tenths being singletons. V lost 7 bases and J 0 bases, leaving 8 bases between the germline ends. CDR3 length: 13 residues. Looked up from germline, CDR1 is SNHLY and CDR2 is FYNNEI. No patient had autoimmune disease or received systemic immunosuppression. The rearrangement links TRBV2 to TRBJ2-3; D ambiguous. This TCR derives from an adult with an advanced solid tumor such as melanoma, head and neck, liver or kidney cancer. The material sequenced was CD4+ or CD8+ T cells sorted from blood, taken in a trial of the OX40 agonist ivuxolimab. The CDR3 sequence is CASKESSTDTQYF. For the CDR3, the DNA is TGTGCCAGCAAGGAGTCTAGCACAGATACGCAGTATTTT.